Following are 32 T cell receptor beta chains from one sample sequenced in a study of shared clonotypes between healthy human individuals. TCRdb's copy holds only in-frame clones and misses some; the assay was immunoSEQ multiplex PCR. The sample includes approximately 1,500,000 clones, approximately 97% seen only once; the top ten take roughly 1.2%. The specimen was naive CD4+ T cells sorted from blood. Noted subset: CD45RA+ positively selected. These TCRs come from a man aged 25-45 years in good health.

This rearrangement joins TRBV7-8 to TRBJ2-7; D gene ambiguous. The germline V and J ends were trimmed by 1 base and 4 bases, with 8 bases remaining between them. Germline assignment: CDR1 SGHVS and CDR2 FQNEAQ. The CDR3 is made up of 13 amino acids. CDR3 in amino acids: CASSLVLDYEQYF. As DNA, the CDR3 is TGTGCCAGCAGCTTAGTCCTAGATTACGAGCAGTACTTC.

The CDR3 DNA follows: TGTGCCAGCAGTGAATTCAGGGGCGTGGACGTAAGTGGCTACACCTTC. This codes for CASSEFRGVDVSGYTF. V and J are TRBV6-1 and TRBJ1-2, with a weak D call TRBD1 (6 bases). The V end lost 2 bases, the J end lost 7 bases, and 20 bases lay between the germline ends. The CDR3 covers 16 residues. Germline loops: CDR1 MNHNS, CDR2 SASEGT.

CDR3 coding DNA: TGCGCCAGCAGCAGCCGGGACTCTAAGAGCTACGAGCAGTACTTC. Its translation is CASSSRDSKSYEQYF. V and J are TRBV5-1 and TRBJ2-7; D perhaps matches TRBD2 (6 bases). Deletions cut 4 bases from V and 3 bases from J, with 17 bases between. CDR3 size: 15 residues. Looked up from germline, CDR1 is SGHRS and CDR2 is YFSETQ.

The rearrangement joins TRBV5-5 to TRBJ2-1, with 7 positions matching TRBD1. The CDR3 has 15 residues. Germline CDR1 reads SGHKS; CDR2 reads YYEKEE (reference sequence). V shed 7 bases, J shed 5 bases, and the junction held 12 bases outside the gene matches. CDR3 sequence reads: CASGMGIRGNNEQFF. Written as DNA, the CDR3 is TGTGCCAGCGGTATGGGTATCAGGGGGAACAATGAGCAGTTCTTC.

The chain couples TRBV18 to TRBJ1-1; a weak D match, TRBD1 (5 bases). The CDR3 is 14 residues long. Germline values: CDR1 KGHSH, CDR2 LQKENI. V was trimmed by 6 bases and J by 4 bases, leaving 15 bases between them. The CDR3 is CASSVAAGTTEAFF. The CDR3 DNA sequence: TGTGCCAGCTCCGTAGCAGCAGGGACCACTGAAGCTTTCTTT.

This clone is a singleton in its sample. The chain joins TRBV30 to TRBJ1-2, with D possibly matching TRBD1 (6 bases). Germline lookup yields CDR1 GTSNPN and CDR2 SVGIG (reference sequence). The CDR3 covers 13 residues. Trimming removed 0 bases from V and 6 bases from J, with 11 bases in between. The CDR3 is CAWSVRQGNGYTF. The CDR3 region has the DNA TGTGCCTGGAGTGTACGGCAGGGGAATGGCTACACCTTC.

The genes are TRBV7-9 and TRBJ2-1, with D perhaps matching TRBD1 (7 bases). This CDR3 has 16 amino acids. CDR1 is SEHNR and CDR2 is FQNEAQ in the germline V gene (reference sequence). V was clipped by 2 bases and J by 6 bases, with 17 bases between them. The CDR3 nucleotides read TGTGCCAGCAGCTTAACCGGCCCCAGGGGGGCCAATGAGCAGTTCTTC. Protein: CASSLTGPRGANEQFF.

The genes are TRBV19 and TRBJ2-2; 11 nucleotides match TRBD2. J lost 6 bases, V lost 0 bases, and 6 bases had no gene match. The CDR3 runs 17 residues. Germline values: CDR1 LNHDA, CDR2 SQIVND (reference sequence). CDR3: CASSIDMTSGTAGELFF. The CDR3 DNA reads TGTGCCAGTAGTATAGATATGACTAGCGGGACGGCCGGGGAGCTGTTTTTT.

The chain uses TRBV28 and TRBJ1-2, with D unresolved. The CDR3 has 15 residues. Trimming pared 2 bases from V and 0 bases from J, leaving 10 bases between. Germline values: CDR1 MDHEN, CDR2 SYDVKM. The CDR3 here is CASSLRASANYGYTF. CDR3 DNA sequence: TGTGCCAGCAGTTTAAGAGCTTCAGCTAACTATGGCTACACCTTC.

The chain recombines TRBV29-1 with TRBJ2-1; 8 positions match TRBD2. With 4 bases clipped from V and 14 bases from J, the junction kept 4 bases outside the gene matches. CDR1 is SQVTM and CDR2 is ANQGSEA in the germline V gene. The CDR3 length is 10 residues. CDR3 protein: CSVVVLAEFF. The CDR3 DNA sequence: TGCAGCGTTGTCGTACTAGCGGAGTTCTTC.

The chain is built from TRBV6-5 and TRBJ2-7; D not certain. The V end was cut by 0 bases, the J end by 5 bases, with 11 bases between. CDR3 length: 14 residues. Germline V gene sequence: CDR1 MNHEY, CDR2 SVGAGI. The CDR3 is CASSYSPADNEQYF. The CDR3 region has the DNA TGTGCCAGCAGTTACTCCCCCGCTGATAACGAGCAGTACTTC.

The rearrangement joins TRBV5-1 to TRBJ1-4; a weak D match, TRBD1 (6 bases). V was clipped by 2 bases and J by 6 bases, with 14 bases between them. Per the germline V gene, CDR1 is SGHRS and CDR2 is YFSETQ. This CDR3 contains 15 residues. The CDR3 is CASSFFGGSDEKLFF. The CDR3 bases are TGCGCCAGCAGCTTTTTTGGGGGCTCGGATGAAAAACTGTTTTTT.

The chain combines TRBV18 with TRBJ2-2; D is undetermined. Per the germline V gene, CDR1 is KGHSH and CDR2 is LQKENI. This CDR3 comprises 15 residues. The ends were cut back, 1 base at V and 0 bases at J, with 6 bases in the middle. CDR3 region: CASSPLLANTGELFF. DNA for the CDR3: TGTGCCAGCTCACCACTCCTAGCGAACACCGGGGAGCTGTTTTTT.

The V and J genes are TRBV5-1 and TRBJ1-2; 7 nucleotides agree with TRBD1. This CDR3 region has 14 residues. V shed 2 bases, J shed 5 bases, and the junction held 6 bases outside the gene matches. The germline V gene has CDR1 SGHRS and CDR2 YFSETQ. This CDR3 is CASSFGDREYGYTF. In DNA form, the CDR3 reads TGCGCCAGCAGCTTTGGGGACAGAGAATATGGCTACACCTTC.

There are a few counts of this clone. The chain combines TRBV5-4 with TRBJ2-7, with 9 bases matching TRBD2. Trimming at V came to 4 bases and at J to 3 bases, leaving 8 bases not matched to a gene. The CDR3 totals 15 residues. The germline V gene encodes CDR1 SGHNT and CDR2 YYREEE (reference sequence). CDR3 sequence reads: CASSGIAGESYEQYF. The DNA for the CDR3 is TGTGCCAGCAGCGGAATAGCGGGAGAAAGCTACGAGCAGTACTTC.

This chain links TRBV7-9 with TRBJ2-1; D may be TRBD2 (6 bases). The ends were cut back, 6 bases at V and 0 bases at J, with 21 bases in the middle. Per the germline V gene, CDR1 is SEHNR and CDR2 is FQNEAQ (reference sequence). The CDR3 runs to 18 residues. This CDR3 reads CASSSLSSGLSSYNEQFF. The CDR3 DNA is TGTGCCAGCAGTTCTTTGAGTAGCGGATTGAGCTCCTACAATGAGCAGTTCTTC.

The chain uses TRBV5-1 and TRBJ2-4; tentative D call: TRBD2 (5 bases). Germline V gene data show CDR1 as SGHRS and CDR2 as YFSETQ. The CDR3 is made up of 17 amino acids. V lost 0 bases to trimming and J lost 0 bases, with 13 bases between them. This chain's CDR3 is CASSLDARTSAKNIQYF. The CDR3 DNA is TGCGCCAGCAGCTTGGACGCCAGGACTTCAGCCAAAAACATTCAGTACTTC.

Regarding this clone: This sample includes further DNA sequences coding for the same CDR3. The CDR3 region is CASSLWRGSSYEQYF. The CDR3 DNA reads TGTGCCAGCAGTTTATGGAGGGGGAGCTCCTACGAGCAGTACTTC. V gene TRBV27 combines with J gene TRBJ2-7; D tentatively fits TRBD1 or TRBD2 (6 bases each). Germline values: CDR1 MNHEY, CDR2 SMNVEV (reference sequence). This CDR3 comprises 15 residues. V was cut by 1 base and J by 0 bases, with 10 bases left in between.

This chain connects TRBV7-3 to TRBJ2-3; 9 positions match TRBD2. Unmatched junction bases numbered 3, after V lost 0 bases and J lost 2 bases. Looked up from germline, CDR1 is SGHTA and CDR2 is FQGTGA. This CDR3 spans 16 amino acids. As DNA, the CDR3 is TGTGCCAGCAGCTTAACGTCTAGCGGGAACACAGATACGCAGTATTTT. Amino acid sequence: CASSLTSSGNTDTQYF.

The J gene is TRBJ2-1, the V gene TRBV10-2; 8 bases match TRBD2. V shed 8 bases and J 8 bases; nucleotides not matched to a gene: 14. The V gene's germline CDR1 is WSHSY and CDR2 SAAADI. The CDR3 runs to 15 residues. As DNA, the CDR3 is TGCGCCAGCCGACGGGGAGCGGGAGTATACGATGAGCAGTTCTTC. Its protein product is CASRRGAGVYDEQFF.

The chain links TRBV28 to TRBJ1-3, with 7 bases fitting TRBD1. The trim removed 6 bases at V and 2 bases at J, leaving 4 bases unmatched. CDR1 is MDHEN and CDR2 is SYDVKM in the germline V gene. The length of the CDR3 is 14 residues. The DNA for the CDR3 is TGTGCCAGCAGCTCTGGACAGGCTGGAAACACCATATATTTT. Translated: CASSSGQAGNTIYF. Full variable domain (remainder filled in from reference TRBV28 and TRBJ1-3): DVKVTQSSRYLVKRTGEKVFLECVQDMDHENMFWYRQDPGLGLRLIYFSYDVKMKEKGDIPEGYSVSREKKERFSLILESASTNQTSMYLCASSSGQAGNTIYFGEGSWLTVV.

This chain joins TRBV28 and TRBJ2-1, with D tentatively TRBD1 (7 bases). CDR1 and CDR2 (germline): MDHEN, SYDVKM. Trimming took off 5 bases at V and 9 bases at J, with 14 bases between the two ends. The CDR3 spans 13 residues. This CDR3 is CASSPPQGGEQFF. In nucleotides, the CDR3 is TGTGCCAGCAGTCCCCCGCAGGGGGGTGAGCAGTTCTTC.

The chain combines TRBV5-6 with TRBJ2-7; possibly TRBD1 for D (6 bases). The CDR3 contains 14 residues. With 3 bases removed from V and 3 bases from J, the gap between germline ends came to 13 bases. The V gene's germline CDR1 is SGHDT and CDR2 YYEEEE. CDR3: CASSSPGANYEQYF. In DNA, the CDR3 is TGTGCCAGCAGCTCCCCAGGGGCAAACTACGAGCAGTACTTC.

The chain is built from TRBV18 and TRBJ2-1; 10 bases align to TRBD2. Germline V CDR1 and CDR2: KGHSH, LQKENI. Losses at the gene ends were 2 bases for V and 10 bases for J; bases not matched to a gene: 14. The CDR3 is 17 amino acids. CDR3 DNA: TGTGCCAGCTCACCAAATCGAATAGCGGGAGGAGGGGACGAGCAGTTCTTC. Residues: CASSPNRIAGGGDEQFF. Full variable domain (remainder filled in from reference TRBV18 and TRBJ2-1): NAGVMQNPRHLVRRRGQEARLRCSPMKGHSHVYWYRQLPEEGLKFMVYLQKENIIDESGMPKERFSAEFPKEGPSILRIQQVVRGDSAAYFCASSPNRIAGGGDEQFFGPGTRLTVL.

This chain connects TRBV11-2 to TRBJ2-1, with 13 nucleotides matching TRBD2. This CDR3 is 17 amino acids long. CDR1 is SGHAT and CDR2 is FQNNGV in the germline V gene. Losses at the gene ends were 4 bases for V and 9 bases for J; bases not matched to a gene: 12. In DNA form, the CDR3 reads TGTGCCAGCAGCTCGCTTATGACTAGCGGGAGGCGGAGTGAGCAGTTCTTC. Translation: CASSSLMTSGRRSEQFF. The full variable domain, with the rest looked up from reference TRBV11-2 and TRBJ2-1, is EAGVAQSPRYKIIEKRQSVAFWCNPISGHATLYWYQQILGQGPKLLIQFQNNGVVDDSQLPKDRFSAERLKGVDSTLKIQPAKLEDSAVYLCASSSLMTSGRRSEQFFGPGTRLTVL.

With respect to this clone: The sample holds other DNA sequences that translate to the same CDR3. The chain links TRBV5-1 to TRBJ2-7; D is unclear. This CDR3 has 11 amino acids. Germline values: CDR1 SGHRS, CDR2 YFSETQ. V lost 4 bases to trimming and J lost 3 bases, with 5 bases between them. The CDR3 spells CASSGSYEQYF. The CDR3 coding sequence is TGCGCCAGCAGCGGAAGCTACGAGCAGTACTTC.

This rearrangement joins TRBV15 to TRBJ2-3; 8 bases line up with TRBD1. The CDR3 sequence is 14 residues long. CDR1 is LNHNV, CDR2 YYDKDF, per germline (reference sequence). The V segment lost 4 bases and the J segment 4 bases; nucleotides outside the gene matches: 4. CDR3 coding DNA: TGTGCCACCAGCACCCGACAGGGGTCAGATACGCAGTATTTT. This codes for CATSTRQGSDTQYF. The whole variable domain, remainder taken from reference TRBV15 and TRBJ2-3, is DAMVIQNPRYQVTQFGKPVTLSCSQTLNHNVMYWYQQKSSQAPKLLFHYYDKDFNNEADTPDNFQSRRPNTSFCFLDIRSPGLGDTAMYLCATSTRQGSDTQYFGPGTRLTVL.

This chain connects TRBV6-1 to TRBJ2-1; tentative D call: TRBD2 (6 bases). Germline V gene data show CDR1 as MNHNS and CDR2 as SASEGT. The CDR3 has 15 residues. Trimming took 6 bases from V and 9 from J, leaving 21 bases between them. This CDR3 is CASRREAGLFGEQFF. Written as DNA, the CDR3 is TGTGCCAGCAGGAGGGAGGCGGGACTCTTCGGTGAGCAGTTCTTC.

The chain combines TRBV14 with TRBJ1-4, with D hard to call. This CDR3 region has 14 residues. The germline V gene encodes CDR1 SGHDN and CDR2 FVKESK. Between the trimmed V and J ends, which lost 4 bases and 8 bases, there was a span of 14 bases. Here the CDR3 DNA reads TGTGCCAGCAGCCCTGGCGGGTATCGGGAAAAACTGTTTTTT. Encoded protein: CASSPGGYREKLFF. The full variable domain, rest sourced from reference TRBV14 and TRBJ1-4, is EAGVTQFPSHSVIEKGQTVTLRCDPISGHDNLYWYRRVMGKEIKFLLHFVKESKQDESGMPNNRFLAERTGGTYSTLKVQPAELEDSGVYFCASSPGGYREKLFFGSGTQLSVL.

The V and J genes are TRBV27 and TRBJ2-7, with D possibly being TRBD1 or TRBD2 (6 bases each). The germline V gene has CDR1 MNHEY and CDR2 SMNVEV (reference sequence). CDR3 size: 14 residues. The germline V and J ends were trimmed by 6 bases and 7 bases, with 19 bases remaining between them. As DNA, the CDR3 is TGTGCCAGCAGCACCGGAAGGGGGACTCGGGAGCAGTACTTC. It yields the protein CASSTGRGTREQYF.

V gene TRBV23-1 combines with J gene TRBJ2-2; TRBD1 is a possible D gene (6 bases). TRBV23-1 is an ORF, and what it does is uncertain. The CDR3 is 13 amino acids. Between the trimmed V and J ends, which lost 8 bases and 8 bases, there was a span of 15 bases. CDR3 protein: CASPLTGLGELFF. The DNA of the CDR3 is TGCGCCAGCCCCTTAACAGGGTTGGGGGAGCTGTTTTTT.

The count of this clone is one. Written as DNA, the CDR3 is TGTGCCAGCAGCACGACAGGATTCTCCTACGAGCAGTACTTC. Translation: CASSTTGFSYEQYF. V and J are TRBV28 and TRBJ2-7, with D maybe TRBD1 (6 bases). Trimming stripped 6 bases from V and 0 bases from J, with 12 bases between. Per germline, CDR1 MDHEN and CDR2 SYDVKM. This CDR3 comprises 14 residues.